This record concerns one T cell receptor beta chain sequence. Antigen unknown. The data were taken from a study of T cell repertoires in aging, cancer and after chemotherapy. Looking at the study overall: Six age groups, ranging from 30 or younger to 70 or older, included the donors. Pre- and post-chemotherapy samples were paired from chronic lymphocytic leukemia patients treated with fludarabine- or bendamustine-based regimens.

Multiplex touch-down PCR with TRB-A/B primers amplified rearranged V-D-J TRB sequences. TCRdb called the multiplex PCR reads again in MiXCR, with one record for every CDR3 protein. The sample records several thousand distinct CDR3 sequences, around 28% being singletons. TCR beta rearrangements were amplified from peripheral blood genomic DNA. Study results and limitations: In cancer patients, declining TCR diversity with age involved lost richness and lost evenness. Untreated cancer patients had significantly lower blood TCR diversity than age-matched healthy donors.

The sequence was collected from a human donor with a blood cancer. The specimen sequenced was blood.

The CDR3, as DNA: TGTGCCAGCAGTGAACAAGGGAAAAGTTCACCCCTCCACTTT. This sequence encodes CASSEQGKSSPLHF. V usage is TRBV6-1 and J usage is TRBJ1-6, with D unclear. Trimming cost V 2 bases and J 9 bases, with 11 bases left between them. The germline CDR1 and CDR2 sequences are MNHNS and SASEGT. The CDR3 is made up of 14 amino acids.